The 30 T cell receptor beta chains in this list originate from one sample, sequenced in a study of blood T cell repertoires in COVID-19. Clones were sequenced by immunoSEQ multiplex PCR, and TCRdb holds only the in-frame ones, with some missing. The repertoire includes around 200,000 clones, roughly 86% of them detected once, and 2.5% to 3.5% sits in the top ten. The sample was peripheral blood. These receptors all stem from a man aged 35 to 55 with active or convalescent COVID-19.

This chain links TRBV7-8 with TRBJ1-6; no clear D. This CDR3 is 14 amino acids long. Trimming left V 5 bases short and J 7 bases short, with 12 bases between. Germline assignment: CDR1 SGHVS and CDR2 FQNEAQ. CDR3 DNA sequence: TGTGCCAGCAGCGATCGACATTCCAATTCACCCCTCCACTTT. As protein: CASSDRHSNSPLHF.

The gene calls are TRBV11-2 and TRBJ2-7, with D unresolved. Germline CDR1 reads SGHAT; CDR2 reads FQNNGV. Trimming shortened V by 5 bases and J by 4 bases, and 9 bases separated the two germline ends. This CDR3 is 12 amino acids long. Here the CDR3 reads CASSTSFYEQYF. DNA for the CDR3: TGTGCCAGCAGCACATCGTTTTACGAGCAGTACTTC.

The chain is built from TRBV7-3 and TRBJ2-1; 10 bases match TRBD1. The germline V gene encodes CDR1 SGHTA and CDR2 FQGTGA. With 2 bases clipped from V and 6 bases from J, the junction kept 4 bases outside the gene matches. The CDR3 covers 15 residues. CDR3 sequence: CASSLAGTGVNEQFF. CDR3 sequence (DNA): TGTGCCAGCAGCTTAGCCGGGACAGGGGTCAATGAGCAGTTCTTC. Complete variable domain (other parts from reference TRBV7-3 and TRBJ2-1): GAGVSQTPSNKVTEKGKYVELRCDPISGHTALYWYRQSLGQGPEFLIYFQGTGAADDSGLPNDRFFAVRPEGSVSTLKIQRTERGDSAVYLCASSLAGTGVNEQFFGPGTRLTVL.

This clone was observed a few times. The rearrangement links TRBV29-1 to TRBJ1-1; perhaps TRBD1 as D (6 bases). CDR3 length: 12 amino acids. Germline loops: CDR1 SQVTM, CDR2 ANQGSEA. The germline V and J ends were trimmed by 5 bases and 1 base, with 8 bases remaining between them. The DNA for the CDR3 is TGCAGCGTTCAGGGGACGAACACTGAAGCTTTCTTT. This codes for CSVQGTNTEAFF.

The genes are TRBV30 and TRBJ2-3; TRBD1 matches 9 bases. The germline CDR1 and CDR2 sequences are GTSNPN and SVGIG (reference sequence). Trimming at V came to 1 base and at J to 5 bases, leaving 4 bases not matched to a gene. The CDR3 totals 14 residues. The CDR3 loop is CAWSGQGGLDTQYF. CDR3 DNA sequence: TGTGCCTGGAGTGGACAGGGGGGGTTAGATACGCAGTATTTT.

The chain is built from TRBV21-1 and TRBJ1-2; TRBD1 is taken as the D call from the table, unchecked against the DNA. TRBV21-1 is marked as a pseudogene. The CDR3 loop spans 13 amino acids. The CDR3 spells CASSRQGAGGYTF. The CDR3 nucleotides read TGTGCCAGCAGCAGACAGGGGGCAGGAGGCTACACCTTC.

This sequence joins TRBV30 and TRBJ2-3; TRBD1 agrees at 10 bases. This CDR3 region has 14 residues. The trim removed 2 bases at V and 3 bases at J, leaving 2 bases unmatched. Germline lookup yields CDR1 GTSNPN and CDR2 SVGIG (reference sequence). CDR3 bases: TGTGCCTGGAGTTGGGACAGGGGAACAGATACGCAGTATTTT. Amino acids: CAWSWDRGTDTQYF.

V usage is TRBV24-1 and J usage is TRBJ2-3; D ambiguous. Germline CDR1 and CDR2: KGHDR and SFDVKD. The CDR3 is 15 amino acids. V lost 4 bases to trimming and J lost 0 bases, with 10 bases between them. The CDR3 reads CATSDQAESTDTQYF. The CDR3 DNA follows: TGTGCCACCAGTGACCAGGCAGAGAGCACAGATACGCAGTATTTT.

This chain connects TRBV9 to TRBJ2-1; a possible D gene is TRBD1 (5 bases). The CDR3 extends over 13 amino acids. Trimming took 4 bases from V and 7 from J, leaving 12 bases between them. Germline-derived CDR1 and CDR2 are SGDLS and YYNGEE. CDR3 DNA: TGTGCCAGCAGCTCAGGGTCCGGTAATGAGCAGTTCTTC. Translated: CASSSGSGNEQFF.

This chain uses TRBV28 with TRBJ1-6; a weak D match, TRBD1 (6 bases). This CDR3 comprises 15 residues. Germline V lookup: CDR1 MDHEN, CDR2 SYDVKM. Trimming took off 3 bases at V and 4 bases at J, with 10 bases between the two ends. The CDR3 sequence: CASSFMDSYNSPLHF. In DNA form, the CDR3 reads TGTGCCAGCAGTTTCATGGACAGTTATAATTCACCCCTCCACTTT.

The chain links TRBV3-1 (or the pseudogene TRBV3-2) to TRBJ2-1, with 8 bases lining up with TRBD1. The CDR3 sequence is 13 residues long. Germline V gene data show CDR1 as LGHDT and CDR2 as YNNKEL (reference sequence). With V trimmed by 6 bases and J by 10 bases, 8 bases remained unmatched. CDR3: CASSRDRRGEQFF. The CDR3 DNA is TGTGCCAGCAGTCGGGACAGGAGAGGAGAGCAGTTCTTC.

This CDR3 reads CASSSLRGIEARTIYF. CDR3 sequence (DNA): TGTGCCAGCAGCTCCCTAAGGGGCATTGAGGCCAGAACCATATATTTT. The chain joins TRBV7-9 to TRBJ1-3; weak D call: TRBD1 (5 bases). V was cut by 4 bases and J by 10 bases, with 23 bases left in between. There are 16 residues in the CDR3. Germline lookup yields CDR1 SEHNR and CDR2 FQNEAQ (reference sequence).

The chain joins TRBV7-8 to TRBJ1-3, with 7 bases identical to TRBD1. This CDR3 is 19 amino acids long. The germline CDR1 and CDR2 sequences are SGHVS and FQNEAQ. V lost 1 base to trimming and J lost 0 bases; unmatched junction nucleotides: 12. The CDR3 loop is CASSLGAGSRGYSGNTIYF. The CDR3, as DNA: TGTGCCAGCAGCTTAGGGGCCGGGAGCAGGGGGTACTCTGGAAACACCATATATTTT.

V and J are TRBV28 and TRBJ2-1; 8 bases match TRBD2. Germline loops: CDR1 MDHEN, CDR2 SYDVKM. The trim removed 5 bases at V and 3 bases at J, leaving 3 bases unmatched. The CDR3 has 14 residues. DNA of the CDR3: TGTGCCAGCAGTGTCGCGGGGGGCTACAATGAGCAGTTCTTC. Translation gives CASSVAGGYNEQFF.

The rearrangement uses TRBV27 and TRBJ2-5, with 10 bases aligning to TRBD1. Germline V CDR1 and CDR2: MNHEY, SMNVEV (reference sequence). J gave up 6 bases and V 0 bases, and 4 bases lay outside the gene matches. The CDR3 has 15 amino acids. CDR3: CASSLSTGGAKTQYF. DNA for the CDR3: TGTGCCAGCAGTTTATCGACAGGGGGCGCAAAGACCCAGTACTTC.

The chain uses TRBV27 and TRBJ2-5; 9 bases agree with TRBD1. This CDR3 has 13 amino acids. In germline, CDR1 is MNHEY, CDR2 SMNVEV (reference sequence). V was clipped by 5 bases and J by 4 bases; unmatched bases: 2. As DNA, the CDR3 is TGTGCCAGCAGTGGACAGGGGCGAGAGACCCAGTACTTC. Translation gives CASSGQGRETQYF.

The V gene is TRBV7-2, the J gene TRBJ1-3, with TRBD1 matching 10 bases. V dropped 3 bases and J dropped 3; count of bases not matched to a gene: 11. The CDR3 consists of 18 residues. Germline loops: CDR1 SGHTA, CDR2 FQGNSA. The CDR3 DNA follows: TGTGCCAGCAGCTTCCGGGACAGGGGAACGATTCGTGGAAACACCATATATTTT. Translation: CASSFRDRGTIRGNTIYF.

This clone was seen once. The chain uses TRBV7-2 and TRBJ1-5, with 7 bases aligning to TRBD1. The CDR3 covers 16 residues. Trimming cost V 1 base and J 1 base; bases outside gene matches: 4. Germline CDR1 reads SGHTA; CDR2 reads FQGNSA. The CDR3 bases are TGTGCCAGCAGCTTAGGAGCAGGGGGAAGCAATCAGCCCCAGCATTTT. This codes for CASSLGAGGSNQPQHF.

This chain uses TRBV11-2 with TRBJ2-7, with TRBD1 matching 9 bases. V dropped 3 bases and J dropped 6; count of bases not matched to a gene: 6. The CDR3 sequence is 14 residues long. Per germline, CDR1 SGHAT and CDR2 FQNNGV. The chain's CDR3 is CASSLGGTGSEQYF. CDR3 DNA: TGTGCCAGCAGCTTGGGGGGGACAGGGAGCGAGCAGTACTTC. Variable domain in full (rest from reference TRBV11-2 and TRBJ2-7): EAGVAQSPRYKIIEKRQSVAFWCNPISGHATLYWYQQILGQGPKLLIQFQNNGVVDDSQLPKDRFSAERLKGVDSTLKIQPAKLEDSAVYLCASSLGGTGSEQYFGPGTRLTVT.

This clone came up once. This chain uses TRBV7-8 with TRBJ2-1, with TRBD2 identical over 8 bases. From germline, CDR1 is SGHVS and CDR2 FQNEAQ. J was trimmed by 6 bases and V by 7 bases; bases with no gene match: 11. This CDR3 has 15 amino acids. CDR3 amino acids: CASNPTGGNRNEQFF. CDR3 DNA: TGTGCCAGCAACCCTACGGGGGGGAACCGCAATGAGCAGTTCTTC.

The chain joins TRBV5-1 to TRBJ1-6; D possibly corresponds to TRBD1 (5 bases). V lost 0 bases, J lost 5 bases, and 9 bases lay in between. In germline, CDR1 is SGHRS, CDR2 YFSETQ. The CDR3 is 15 amino acids. Written as DNA, the CDR3 is TGCGCCAGCAGCTTGGGCGGGACGGATAATTCACCCCTCCACTTT. Protein sequence: CASSLGGTDNSPLHF.

The chain links TRBV7-8 to TRBJ1-5; D unresolved. V was shortened by 5 bases and J by 6 bases, with 14 bases between the two germline ends. This CDR3 has 14 residues. Germline CDR1 and CDR2: SGHVS and FQNEAQ. This CDR3 reads CASSPTYGGQPQHF. The CDR3 region has the DNA TGTGCCAGCAGCCCTACCTATGGCGGTCAGCCCCAGCATTTT.

The V gene is TRBV4-1, the J gene TRBJ2-3; 8 positions agree with TRBD1. The CDR3 extends over 19 amino acids. Losses at the gene ends were 5 bases for V and 5 bases for J; bases not matched to a gene: 21. CDR1 and CDR2 from the germline V gene are MGHRA and YSYEKL. The CDR3, as DNA: TGCGCCAGCAGCTTACAGGGGGACGGATTCCAACGTTTTCAAGATACGCAGTATTTT. Its protein product is CASSLQGDGFQRFQDTQYF.

This clone was observed a few times. The V and J genes are TRBV30 and TRBJ1-1; D possibly corresponds to TRBD1 (5 bases). CDR3 size: 13 residues. CDR1 and CDR2 (germline): GTSNPN, SVGIG (reference sequence). Trimming removed 1 base from V and 2 bases from J, with 8 bases in between. In nucleotides, the CDR3 is TGTGCCTGGAGTGGACAGCCCAACACTGAAGCTTTCTTT. It translates to CAWSGQPNTEAFF.

CDR3 sequence (DNA): TGTGCCAGCAGTGAAACTGGGAGGGGCACTGAAGCTTTCTTT. Amino acid sequence: CASSETGRGTEAFF. This chain uses TRBV6-1 with TRBJ1-1; possible D gene TRBD1, 5 bases. CDR3 size: 14 residues. Trimming pared 2 bases from V and 4 bases from J, leaving 11 bases between. Germline V CDR1 and CDR2: MNHNS, SASEGT.

This clone was detected once. This chain connects TRBV12-5 to TRBJ2-2; 7 bases line up with TRBD1. Germline CDR1 is LGHNT and CDR2 is FRNRAP. V gave up 1 base and J gave up 4 bases; unmatched junction bases: 3. This CDR3 contains 15 residues. The CDR3 bases are TGTGCTAGTGGTTTGGGGCAGGGGGTCACCGGGGAGCTGTTTTTT. The encoded protein is CASGLGQGVTGELFF.

The chain links TRBV5-4 to TRBJ2-3; 8 bases agree with TRBD2. Trimming took 9 bases from V and 4 from J; bases not matched to a gene: 4. This CDR3 contains 12 residues. The germline V gene encodes CDR1 SGHNT and CDR2 YYREEE (reference sequence). CDR3 nucleotide sequence: TGTGCCACGGGGCGGGGGGCAGATACGCAGTATTTT. This codes for CATGRGADTQYF.

J is TRBJ1-2 and V is TRBV19; TRBD1 matches at 10 bases. The V gene end was trimmed by 3 bases and the J gene end by 4 bases; junction bases not matched to a gene: 5. The germline V gene has CDR1 LNHDA and CDR2 SQIVND (reference sequence). The CDR3 covers 15 residues. The CDR3, as DNA: TGTGCCAGTAGTATGGGCGGGACAGGGGCCTATGGCTACACCTTC. As protein: CASSMGGTGAYGYTF.

This chain joins TRBV27 and TRBJ1-2, with D tentatively TRBD1 (6 bases). V lost 2 bases, J lost 2 bases, and 15 bases lay in between. The germline CDR1 and CDR2 sequences are MNHEY and SMNVEV (reference sequence). The CDR3 extends over 16 amino acids. The CDR3 sequence: CASSLSIGTPNYGYTF. The CDR3 region has the DNA TGTGCCAGCAGTTTAAGTATCGGGACACCAAACTATGGCTACACCTTC.

The rearrangement uses TRBV21-1 and TRBJ2-4; TRBD1 was called by the table and not checked on the DNA. TRBV21-1 is tagged as a pseudogene. CDR3 length: 19 residues. The CDR3 here is CASSKPPVGQGMAKNIQYF. CDR3 in DNA: TGTGCCAGCAGCAAACCACCCGTGGGACAGGGCATGGCCAAAAACATTCAGTACTTC.